The clone carrying this TCR beta chain was found once. Clones were sequenced by immunoSEQ multiplex PCR, and TCRdb holds only the in-frame ones, with some missing. The data hold about 210,000 clones, with 80% observed a single time. The sample belongs to a study of blood T cell repertoires in COVID-19. V gave up 6 bases and J gave up 7 bases; unmatched junction bases: 2. The CDR3 spans 11 residues. Germline values: CDR1 MNHEY, CDR2 SVGAGI. The sequence came from a human donor in a cohort sampled during active COVID-19. The sample comprised peripheral blood. V is TRBV6-5 and J is TRBJ1-1, with TRBD1 matching 7 bases. The CDR3 sequence is CASRWTGEAFF. The CDR3 DNA sequence: TGTGCCAGCAGGTGGACAGGTGAAGCTTTCTTT.